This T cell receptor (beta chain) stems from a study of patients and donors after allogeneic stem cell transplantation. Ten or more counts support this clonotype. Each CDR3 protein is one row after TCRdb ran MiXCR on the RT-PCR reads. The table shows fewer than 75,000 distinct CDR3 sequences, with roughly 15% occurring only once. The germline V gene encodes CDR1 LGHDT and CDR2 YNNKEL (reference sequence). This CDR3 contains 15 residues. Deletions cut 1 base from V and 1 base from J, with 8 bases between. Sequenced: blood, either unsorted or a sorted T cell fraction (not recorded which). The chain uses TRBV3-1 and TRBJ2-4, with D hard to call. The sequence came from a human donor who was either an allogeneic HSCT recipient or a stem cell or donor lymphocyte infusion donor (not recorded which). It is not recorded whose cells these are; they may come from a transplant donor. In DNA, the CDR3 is TGTGCCAGCAGCCAAGTCTCCGGGGCCAAAAACATTCAGTACTTC. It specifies CASSQVSGAKNIQYF. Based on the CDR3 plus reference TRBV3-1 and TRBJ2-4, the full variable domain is DTAVSQTPKYLVTQMGNDKSIKCEQNLGHDTMYWYKQDSKKFLKIMFSYNNKELIINETVPNRFSPKSPDKAHLNLHINSLELGDSAVYFCASSQVSGAKNIQYFGAGTRLSVL.